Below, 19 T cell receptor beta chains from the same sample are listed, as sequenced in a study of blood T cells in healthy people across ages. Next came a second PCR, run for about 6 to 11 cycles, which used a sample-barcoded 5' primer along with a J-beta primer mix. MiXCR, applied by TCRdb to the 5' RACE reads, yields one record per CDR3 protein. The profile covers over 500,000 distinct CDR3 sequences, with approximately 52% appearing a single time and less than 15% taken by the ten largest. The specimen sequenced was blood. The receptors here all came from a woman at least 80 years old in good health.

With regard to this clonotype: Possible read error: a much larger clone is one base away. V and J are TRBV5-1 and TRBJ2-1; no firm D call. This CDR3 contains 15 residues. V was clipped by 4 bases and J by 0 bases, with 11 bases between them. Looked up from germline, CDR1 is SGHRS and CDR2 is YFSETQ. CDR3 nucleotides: TGCGCCAGCAGCGCAGGACGCAGCTCCTACAATGAGCAGTTCTTC. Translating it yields CASSAGRSSYNEQFF.

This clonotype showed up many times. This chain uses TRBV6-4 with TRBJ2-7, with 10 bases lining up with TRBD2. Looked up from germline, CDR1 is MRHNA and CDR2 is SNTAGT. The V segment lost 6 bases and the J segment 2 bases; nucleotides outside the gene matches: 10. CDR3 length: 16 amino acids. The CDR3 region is CASSLLAGKVPYEQYF. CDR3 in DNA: TGTGCCAGCAGCCTACTAGCGGGGAAAGTTCCCTACGAGCAGTACTTC.

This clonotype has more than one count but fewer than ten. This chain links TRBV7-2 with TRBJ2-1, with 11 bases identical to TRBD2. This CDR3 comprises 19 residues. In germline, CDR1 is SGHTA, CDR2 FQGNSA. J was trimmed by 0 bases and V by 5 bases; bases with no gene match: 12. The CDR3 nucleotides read TGTGCCAGCAGCCTCCCGCGGCTAGCGGGAGGAGTCTCCTACAATGAGCAGTTCTTC. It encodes CASSLPRLAGGVSYNEQFF.

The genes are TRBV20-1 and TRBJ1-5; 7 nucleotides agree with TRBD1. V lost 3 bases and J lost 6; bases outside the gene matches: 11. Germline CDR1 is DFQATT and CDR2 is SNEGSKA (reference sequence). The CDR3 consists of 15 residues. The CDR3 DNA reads TGCAGTGCTAGGACAGGGAGGGTCATGGGTCAGCCCCAGCATTTT. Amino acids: CSARTGRVMGQPQHF.

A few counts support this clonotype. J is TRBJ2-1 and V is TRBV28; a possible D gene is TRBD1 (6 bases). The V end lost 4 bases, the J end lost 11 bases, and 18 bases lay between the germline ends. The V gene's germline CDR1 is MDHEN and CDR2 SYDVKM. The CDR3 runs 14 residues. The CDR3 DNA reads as TGTGCCAGCAGTTCGTCCGGGACACAAAACAAGCAGTTCTTC. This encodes CASSSSGTQNKQFF. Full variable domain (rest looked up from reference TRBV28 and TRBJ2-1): DVKVTQSSRYLVKRTGEKVFLECVQDMDHENMFWYRQDPGLGLRLIYFSYDVKMKEKGDIPEGYSVSREKKERFSLILESASTNQTSMYLCASSSSGTQNKQFFGPGTRLTVL.

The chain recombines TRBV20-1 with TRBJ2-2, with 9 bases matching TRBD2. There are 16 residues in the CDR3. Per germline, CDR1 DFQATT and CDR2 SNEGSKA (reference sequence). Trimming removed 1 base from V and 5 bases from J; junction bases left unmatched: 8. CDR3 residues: CSARVGAGGWTGELFF. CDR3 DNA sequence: TGCAGTGCTAGAGTCGGAGCGGGGGGATGGACCGGGGAGCTGTTTTTT.

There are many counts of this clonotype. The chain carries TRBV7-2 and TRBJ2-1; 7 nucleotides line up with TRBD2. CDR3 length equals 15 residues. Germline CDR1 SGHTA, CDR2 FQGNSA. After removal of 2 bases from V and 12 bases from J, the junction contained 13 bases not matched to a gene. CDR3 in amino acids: CASSLQASGFVGQFF. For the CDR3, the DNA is TGTGCCAGCAGCTTACAGGCTAGCGGTTTTGTAGGGCAGTTCTTC.

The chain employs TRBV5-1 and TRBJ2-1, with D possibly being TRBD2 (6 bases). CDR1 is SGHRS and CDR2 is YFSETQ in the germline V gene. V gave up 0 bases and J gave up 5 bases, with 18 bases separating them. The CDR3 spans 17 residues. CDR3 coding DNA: TGCGCCAGCAGCTTGGCCTCCGGGGGTCCTAAGGACAATGAGCAGTTCTTC. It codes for CASSLASGGPKDNEQFF.

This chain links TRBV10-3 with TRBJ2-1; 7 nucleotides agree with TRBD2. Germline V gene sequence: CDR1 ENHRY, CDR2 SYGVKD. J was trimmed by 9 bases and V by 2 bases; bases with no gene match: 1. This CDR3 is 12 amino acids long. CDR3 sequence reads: CAISEERGEQFF. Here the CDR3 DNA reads TGTGCCATCAGTGAGGAGCGGGGTGAGCAGTTCTTC.

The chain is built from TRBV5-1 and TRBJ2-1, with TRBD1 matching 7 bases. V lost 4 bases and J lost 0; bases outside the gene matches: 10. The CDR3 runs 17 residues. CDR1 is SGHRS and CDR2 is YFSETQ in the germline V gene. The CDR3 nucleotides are TGCGCCAGCAGCGCTCTACAGGGGACAAGCTCCTACAATGAGCAGTTCTTC. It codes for CASSALQGTSSYNEQFF. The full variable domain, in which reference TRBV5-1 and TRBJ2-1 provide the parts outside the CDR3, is KAGVTQTPRYLIKTRGQQVTLSCSPISGHRSVSWYQQTPGQGLQFLFEYFSETQRNKGNFPGRFSGRQFSNSRSEMNVSTLELGDSALYLCASSALQGTSSYNEQFFGPGTRLTVL.

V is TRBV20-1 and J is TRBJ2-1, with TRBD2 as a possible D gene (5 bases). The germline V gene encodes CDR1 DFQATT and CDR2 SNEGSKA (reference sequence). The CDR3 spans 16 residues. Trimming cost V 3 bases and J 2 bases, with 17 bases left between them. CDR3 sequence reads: CSASSGGFETYNEQFF. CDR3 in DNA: TGCAGTGCTAGTTCGGGCGGGTTTGAGACCTACAATGAGCAGTTCTTC.

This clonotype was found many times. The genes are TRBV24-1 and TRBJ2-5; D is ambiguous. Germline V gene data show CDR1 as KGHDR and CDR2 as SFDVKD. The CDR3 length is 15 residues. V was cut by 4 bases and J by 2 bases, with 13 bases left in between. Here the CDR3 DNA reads TGTGCCACCAGTGACTACAGCTCTTGGCAAGAGACCCAGTACTTC. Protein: CATSDYSSWQETQYF.

CDR3 sequence: CASSVSGQYNEQFF. The CDR3 nucleotides read TGTGCCAGCAGCGTATCTGGACAGTACAATGAGCAGTTCTTC. The chain is built from TRBV7-8 and TRBJ2-1; the D gene is possibly TRBD1 (6 bases). This CDR3 region has 14 residues. V was clipped by 5 bases and J by 4 bases, with 12 bases between them. Germline values: CDR1 SGHVS, CDR2 FQNEAQ.

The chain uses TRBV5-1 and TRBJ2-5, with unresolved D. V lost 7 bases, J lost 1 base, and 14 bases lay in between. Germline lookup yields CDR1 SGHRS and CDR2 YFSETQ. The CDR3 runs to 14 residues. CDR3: CASGSGVAQETQYF. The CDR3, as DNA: TGCGCCAGCGGATCAGGAGTTGCCCAAGAGACCCAGTACTTC.

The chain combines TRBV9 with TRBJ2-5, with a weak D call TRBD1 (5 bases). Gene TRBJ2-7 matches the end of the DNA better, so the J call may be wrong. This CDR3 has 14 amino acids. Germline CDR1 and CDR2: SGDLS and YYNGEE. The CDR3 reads CASSVGGQPYEQYF. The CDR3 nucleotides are TGTGCCAGCAGCGTGGGCGGACAACCCTACGAGCAGTACTTC.

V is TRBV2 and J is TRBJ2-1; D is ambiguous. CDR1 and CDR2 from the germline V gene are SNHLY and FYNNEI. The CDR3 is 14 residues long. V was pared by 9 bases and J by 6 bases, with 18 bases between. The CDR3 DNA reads TGTGCCAGTGGGCGACTCTCACTCGGCAATGAGCAGTTCTTC. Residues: CASGRLSLGNEQFF.

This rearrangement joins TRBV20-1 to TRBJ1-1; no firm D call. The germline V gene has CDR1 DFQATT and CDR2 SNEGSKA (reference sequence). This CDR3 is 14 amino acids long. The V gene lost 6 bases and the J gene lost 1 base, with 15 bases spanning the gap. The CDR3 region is CSAPTGVSNTEAFF. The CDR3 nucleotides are TGCAGTGCGCCCACCGGGGTATCGAACACTGAAGCTTTCTTT.

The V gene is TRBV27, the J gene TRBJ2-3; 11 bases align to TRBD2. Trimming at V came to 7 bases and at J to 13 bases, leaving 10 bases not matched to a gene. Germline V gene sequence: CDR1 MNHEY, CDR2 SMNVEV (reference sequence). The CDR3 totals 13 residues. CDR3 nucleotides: TGTGCCAGCACGGTGACTAGCGGGACGCTGGAGTATTTT. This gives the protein CASTVTSGTLEYF.

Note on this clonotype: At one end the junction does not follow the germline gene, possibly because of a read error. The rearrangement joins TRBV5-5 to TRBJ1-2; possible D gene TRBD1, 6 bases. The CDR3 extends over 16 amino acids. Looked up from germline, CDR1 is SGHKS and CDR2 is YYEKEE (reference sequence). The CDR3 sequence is CTSSSRTALDFYGYTF. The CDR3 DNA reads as TGTACCAGCAGCTCGAGGACAGCCCTGGACTTCTATGGCTACACCTTC.